The following is a T cell receptor (beta chain) sequence with its context. Antigen unknown. The sample originates from a study of T cell responses to AZD1222 COVID-19 vaccine. Study details: Pooling of second doses given at about 4 or about 12 weeks was done.

Sequenced by immunoSEQ multiplex PCR; TCRdb stores in-frame clones only, minus some. The sample lists approximately 160,000 clones; 80% to 95% were seen once. CDR3 length: 18 amino acids. After removal of 3 bases from V and 1 base from J, the junction contained 7 bases not matched to a gene. The germline V gene encodes CDR1 LNHDA and CDR2 SQIVND (reference sequence). General study findings and limits: Baseline serostatus was positive in only a handful of AZD1222 recipients.

The receptor was derived from an adult in good health. V is TRBV19 and J is TRBJ1-5; 12 positions match TRBD1. This specimen consisted of peripheral blood, obtained on day 0 of AZD1222 vaccination. The CDR3 DNA sequence: TGTGCCAGTAGTATGGGACAGGGGGCTTATGAGAGCAATCAGCCCCAGCATTTT. Translation gives CASSMGQGAYESNQPQHF.